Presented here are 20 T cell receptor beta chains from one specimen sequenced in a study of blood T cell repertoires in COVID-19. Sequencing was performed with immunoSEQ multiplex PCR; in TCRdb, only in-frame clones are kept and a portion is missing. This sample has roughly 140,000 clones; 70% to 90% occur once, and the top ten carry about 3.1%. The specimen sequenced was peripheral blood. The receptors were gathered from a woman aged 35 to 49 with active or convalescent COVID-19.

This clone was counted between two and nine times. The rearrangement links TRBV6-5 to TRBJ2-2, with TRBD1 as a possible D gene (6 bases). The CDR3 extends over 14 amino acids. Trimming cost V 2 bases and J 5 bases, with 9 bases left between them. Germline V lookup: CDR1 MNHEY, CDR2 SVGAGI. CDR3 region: CASSYPGTTGELFF. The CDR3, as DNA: TGTGCCAGCAGTTACCCCGGGACAACCGGGGAGCTGTTTTTT.

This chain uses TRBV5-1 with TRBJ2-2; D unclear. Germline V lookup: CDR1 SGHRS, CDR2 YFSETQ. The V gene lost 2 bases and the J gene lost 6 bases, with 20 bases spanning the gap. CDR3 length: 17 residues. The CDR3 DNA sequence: TGCGCCAGCAGCTTCGCCCAAACTGCCGGGTTGGCCGGGGAGCTGTTTTTT. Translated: CASSFAQTAGLAGELFF.

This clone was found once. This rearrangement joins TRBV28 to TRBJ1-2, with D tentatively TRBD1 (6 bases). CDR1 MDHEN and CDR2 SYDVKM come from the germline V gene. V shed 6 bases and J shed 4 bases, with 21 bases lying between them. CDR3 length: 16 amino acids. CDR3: CASRPNGGGSGYGYTF. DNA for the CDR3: TGTGCCAGCAGACCGAACGGCGGGGGCTCGGGCTATGGCTACACCTTC.

CDR3 sequence (DNA): TGTGCCAGCAGCGTCTGGTCCGGGGGATCTGGAAACACCATATATTTT. This gives the protein CASSVWSGGSGNTIYF. The rearrangement joins TRBV7-2 to TRBJ1-3; weak D call: TRBD1 (5 bases). The ends were cut back, 5 bases at V and 1 base at J, with 15 bases in the middle. The CDR3 loop spans 16 amino acids. Per the germline V gene, CDR1 is SGHTA and CDR2 is FQGNSA.

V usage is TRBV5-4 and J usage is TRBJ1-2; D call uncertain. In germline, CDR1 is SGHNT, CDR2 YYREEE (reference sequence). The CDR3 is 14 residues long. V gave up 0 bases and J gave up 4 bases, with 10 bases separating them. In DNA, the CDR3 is TGTGCCAGCAGCTTGGGAGGAGGGAGCTATGGCTACACCTTC. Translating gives CASSLGGGSYGYTF.

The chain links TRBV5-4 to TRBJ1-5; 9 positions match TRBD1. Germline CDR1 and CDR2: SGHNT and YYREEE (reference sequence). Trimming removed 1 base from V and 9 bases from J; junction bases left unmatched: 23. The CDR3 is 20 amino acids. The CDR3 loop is CASSLWGQGGISGTLGPQHF. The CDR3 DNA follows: TGTGCCAGCAGCTTGTGGGGACAGGGTGGAATATCAGGGACTTTGGGGCCCCAGCATTTT.

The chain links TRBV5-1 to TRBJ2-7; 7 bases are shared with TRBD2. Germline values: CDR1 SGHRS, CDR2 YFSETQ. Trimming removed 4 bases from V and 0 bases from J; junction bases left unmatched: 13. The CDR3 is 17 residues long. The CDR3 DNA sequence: TGCGCCAGCAGCCTCTCCTCGACTAGCAGAGGCTCCTACGAGCAGTACTTC. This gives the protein CASSLSSTSRGSYEQYF.

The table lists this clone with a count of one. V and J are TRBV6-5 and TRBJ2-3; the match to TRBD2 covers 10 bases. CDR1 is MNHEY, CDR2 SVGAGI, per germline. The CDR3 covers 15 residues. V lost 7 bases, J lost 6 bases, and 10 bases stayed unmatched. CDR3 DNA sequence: TGTGCCAGCACCCCCTTCAGCGGGGGGGCGGATACGCAGTATTTT. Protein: CASTPFSGGADTQYF.

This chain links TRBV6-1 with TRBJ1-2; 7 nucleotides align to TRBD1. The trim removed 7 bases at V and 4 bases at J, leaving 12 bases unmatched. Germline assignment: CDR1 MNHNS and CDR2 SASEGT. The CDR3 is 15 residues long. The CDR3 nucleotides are TGTGCCAGCAAGCCCATGATGGGACAGCCCTATGGCTACACCTTC. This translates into CASKPMMGQPYGYTF.

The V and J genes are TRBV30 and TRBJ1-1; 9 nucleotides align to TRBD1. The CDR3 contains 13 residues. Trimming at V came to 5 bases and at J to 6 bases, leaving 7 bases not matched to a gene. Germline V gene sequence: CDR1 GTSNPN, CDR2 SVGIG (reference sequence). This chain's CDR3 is CAWSDRGESEAFF. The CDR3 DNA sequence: TGTGCCTGGTCGGACAGGGGAGAGTCTGAAGCTTTCTTT.

The CDR3 sequence: CASSAGQLVYEQYF. The DNA of the CDR3 is TGTGCCAGCTCCGCTGGCCAGCTAGTCTACGAGCAGTACTTC. The rearrangement uses TRBV18 and TRBJ2-7; D ambiguous. With 6 bases removed from V and 3 bases from J, the gap between germline ends came to 15 bases. Looked up from germline, CDR1 is KGHSH and CDR2 is LQKENI. This CDR3 has 14 amino acids.

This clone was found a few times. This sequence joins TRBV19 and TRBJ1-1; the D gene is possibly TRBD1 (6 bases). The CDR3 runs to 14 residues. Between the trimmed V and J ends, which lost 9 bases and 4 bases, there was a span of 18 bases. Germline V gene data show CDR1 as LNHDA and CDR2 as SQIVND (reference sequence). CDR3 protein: CASLNRAGSTEAFF. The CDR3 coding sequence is TGTGCCAGCCTAAACAGGGCAGGGAGCACTGAAGCTTTCTTT.

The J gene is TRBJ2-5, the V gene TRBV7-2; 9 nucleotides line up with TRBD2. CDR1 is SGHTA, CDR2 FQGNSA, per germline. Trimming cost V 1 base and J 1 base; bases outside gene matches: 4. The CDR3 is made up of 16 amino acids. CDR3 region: CASSLVASGVQETQYF. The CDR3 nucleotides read TGTGCCAGCAGCTTAGTTGCTAGCGGGGTCCAAGAGACCCAGTACTTC.

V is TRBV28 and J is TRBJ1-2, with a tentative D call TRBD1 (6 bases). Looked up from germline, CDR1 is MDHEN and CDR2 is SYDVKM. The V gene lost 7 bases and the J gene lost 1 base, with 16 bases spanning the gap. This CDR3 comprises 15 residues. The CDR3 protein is CASTEGGVFNYGYTF. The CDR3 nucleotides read TGTGCCAGCACCGAGGGGGGGGTGTTTAACTATGGCTACACCTTC.

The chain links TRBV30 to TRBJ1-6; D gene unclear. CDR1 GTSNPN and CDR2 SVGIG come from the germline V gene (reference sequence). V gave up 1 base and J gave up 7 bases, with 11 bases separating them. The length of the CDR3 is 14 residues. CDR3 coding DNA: TGTGCCTGGAGTGCAGTGAGGGTGAATTCACCCCTCCACTTT. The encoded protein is CAWSAVRVNSPLHF.

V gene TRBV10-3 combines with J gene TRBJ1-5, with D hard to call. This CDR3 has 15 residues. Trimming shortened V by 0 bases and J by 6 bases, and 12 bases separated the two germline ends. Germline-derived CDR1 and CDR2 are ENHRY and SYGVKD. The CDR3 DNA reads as TGTGCCATCAGTGAGTCGACGTCCGGCGGTCAGCCCCAGCATTTT. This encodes CAISESTSGGQPQHF.

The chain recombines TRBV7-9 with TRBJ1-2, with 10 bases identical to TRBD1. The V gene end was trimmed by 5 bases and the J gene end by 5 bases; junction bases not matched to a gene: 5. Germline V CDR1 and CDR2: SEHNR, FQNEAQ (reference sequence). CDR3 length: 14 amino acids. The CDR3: CASSRDRGGYGYTF. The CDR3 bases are TGTGCCAGCAGCAGGGACAGGGGAGGATATGGCTACACCTTC.

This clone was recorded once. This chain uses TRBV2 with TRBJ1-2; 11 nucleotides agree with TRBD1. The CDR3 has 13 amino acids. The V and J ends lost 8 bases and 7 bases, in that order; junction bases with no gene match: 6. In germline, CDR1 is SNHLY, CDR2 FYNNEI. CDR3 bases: TGTGCCAGCGAGGGACAGGGGGTGAGTGGCTACACCTTC. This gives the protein CASEGQGVSGYTF.

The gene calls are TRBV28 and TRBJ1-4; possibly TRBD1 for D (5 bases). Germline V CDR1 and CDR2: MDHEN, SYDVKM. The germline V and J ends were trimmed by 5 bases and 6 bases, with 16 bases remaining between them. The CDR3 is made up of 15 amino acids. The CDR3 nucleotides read TGTGCCAGCAGTATAATCGGGGGAGGGGATGAAAAACTGTTTTTT. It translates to CASSIIGGGDEKLFF. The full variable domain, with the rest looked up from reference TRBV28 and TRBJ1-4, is DVKVTQSSRYLVKRTGEKVFLECVQDMDHENMFWYRQDPGLGLRLIYFSYDVKMKEKGDIPEGYSVSREKKERFSLILESASTNQTSMYLCASSIIGGGDEKLFFGSGTQLSVL.

The CDR3 region has the DNA TGCGCCAGCAGTCAGGACAGGGGGTTTGAAGCTTTCTTT. Translated: CASSQDRGFEAFF. The V call is TRBV5-1, the J call TRBJ1-1, with TRBD1 matching over 10 bases. With 5 bases clipped from V and 7 bases from J, the junction kept 5 bases outside the gene matches. Germline assignment: CDR1 SGHRS and CDR2 YFSETQ. The CDR3 has 13 amino acids. The variable domain in full, with the rest retrieved from reference TRBV5-1 and TRBJ1-1, is KAGVTQTPRYLIKTRGQQVTLSCSPISGHRSVSWYQQTPGQGLQFLFEYFSETQRNKGNFPGRFSGRQFSNSRSEMNVSTLELGDSALYLCASSQDRGFEAFFGQGTRLTVV.